This record concerns one TCR beta chain sequence. Germline CDR1 reads LNHDA; CDR2 reads SQIVND (reference sequence). There are 12 residues in the CDR3. Losses at the gene ends were 6 bases for V and 7 bases for J; bases not matched to a gene: 5. The sample originates from a study of blood T cell repertoires in COVID-19. Study-level information: Sites across the United States, Italy and Spain contributed samples from acute and convalescent COVID-19.

Sequenced by immunoSEQ multiplex PCR; TCRdb stores in-frame clones only, minus some. Counted here are some 170,000 clones, about 88% occurring once; the ten biggest clones make up 1% to 1.2%. The chain combines TRBV19 with TRBJ1-1; 7 nucleotides agree with TRBD1. Specimen: peripheral blood. This TCR was recovered from a man in his forties or fifties with acute or convalescent COVID-19. CDR3: CASRYRDSEAFF. The CDR3 DNA is TGTGCCAGTAGGTACCGGGACAGTGAAGCTTTCTTT.